This T cell receptor beta chain originates from a study of T cells in women clearing cervical HPV infection. Study information: Cases' blood sampling followed lesion detection by median about 150 days (90 to 200). Notes on the study in general: CIN3+ cases had significantly higher TCR richness than controls; evenness did not differ.

Data came from immunoSEQ multiplex PCR; TCRdb stores just in-frame clones and leaves some out. Its table records about 14,000 clones. This CDR3 spans 17 amino acids. Trimming at V came to 5 bases and at J to 7 bases, leaving 13 bases not matched to a gene. As concerns this clone: Its cognate antigen is unknown. The read ends 3 residues shy of where the CDR3 ends; the end is completed using the germline J gene.

The receptor was derived from a woman aged 18 to 75 with a cervical HPV16 infection that either progressed to CIN3+ or cleared (not recorded which). V is TRBV12-3 or TRBV12-4 and J is TRBJ2-1, with 11 nucleotides matching TRBD2. Specimen: blood buffy coat. CDR3 DNA, as far as it was read: TGTGCCAGCAGTACCTTCCCGGGGACTAGCGGAGTGAATGAG. It translates to CASSTFPGTSGVNE. The entire CDR3 reads CASSTFPGTSGVNEQFF.